The present entry profiles one T cell receptor beta chain with its context. This record belongs to a study of metastatic and nonmetastatic thyroid tumors. Patients had received no treatment of any kind before thyroid surgery. TCRdb ran MiXCR on the PCR reads. The data contain some 27,000 clones, less than 25% of them seen just once; the ten biggest clones take up more than 2%. CDR1 is MNHNS, CDR2 SASEGT, per germline. V gave up 2 bases and J gave up 5 bases, with 16 bases separating them. The CDR3 runs 15 residues. V and J are TRBV6-1 and TRBJ2-7; D is perhaps TRBD2 (6 bases). The source material was blood. This receptor was obtained from a female donor with papillary thyroid cancer or a benign thyroid nodule (not recorded which). Some clones in this sample may be carry-over from other donors' samples. Here the CDR3 reads CASSETGTSFHEQYF. The CDR3 coding sequence is TGTGCCAGCAGTGAAACCGGTACTAGCTTCCACGAGCAGTACTTC.